This TCR beta chain is drawn from a study of shared clonotypes between healthy human individuals. Study-wide results and limits: Measured sharing among donors was expected to vary with sequencing depth.

Germline V CDR1 and CDR2: LNHNV, YYDKDF (reference sequence). Trimming at V came to 5 bases and at J to 4 bases, leaving 5 bases not matched to a gene. This CDR3 is built from 13 residues. It was at deep level that the assay was run. PCR replicates from unsorted PBMC used around 300 ng DNA, and this amount was about 30,000 T cell genomes. Only in-frame clones appear in the TCRdb table, and some are missing; sequencing was by immunoSEQ multiplex PCR. The sample has under 600,000 clones, over 60% seen once. Comment on this clone: Its antigen is unidentified.

Donors, without exception, were Caucasian adults residing in Nashville, Tennessee. The genes are TRBV15 and TRBJ2-7; TRBD1 matches 7 bases. What was sequenced was PBMCs. This receptor was identified in a woman between 40 and 50 years old in good health. Some clones in this sample may be carry-over from other donors' samples. The CDR3 sequence is CATSGQDTYEQYF. CDR3 DNA: TGTGCCACCAGCGGACAGGACACATACGAGCAGTACTTC.